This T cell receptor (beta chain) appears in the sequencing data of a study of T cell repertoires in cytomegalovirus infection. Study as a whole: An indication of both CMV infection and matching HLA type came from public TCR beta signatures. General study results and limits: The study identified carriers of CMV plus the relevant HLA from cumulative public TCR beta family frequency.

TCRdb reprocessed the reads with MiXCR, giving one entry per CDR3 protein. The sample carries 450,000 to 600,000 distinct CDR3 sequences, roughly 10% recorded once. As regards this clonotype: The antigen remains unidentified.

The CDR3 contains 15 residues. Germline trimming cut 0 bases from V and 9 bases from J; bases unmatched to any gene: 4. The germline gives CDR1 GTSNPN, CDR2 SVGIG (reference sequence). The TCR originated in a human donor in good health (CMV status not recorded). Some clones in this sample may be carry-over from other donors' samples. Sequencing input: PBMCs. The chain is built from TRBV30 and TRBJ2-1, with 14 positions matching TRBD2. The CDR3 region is CAWSVRLAGGGEQFF. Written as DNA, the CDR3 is TGTGCCTGGAGTGTACGACTAGCGGGAGGGGGTGAGCAGTTCTTC.